One T cell receptor beta chain is described in this entry. Its recognized antigen is unknown. Base qualities were left out, and no much larger clone turns up one base away. This sample stems from a study of T cell changes during pregnancy in multiple sclerosis (dated by TCRdb to about 2019). For the wider study: The study examined how the T cell repertoire changed over the course of pregnancy in women with multiple sclerosis.

Library preparation used the immunoSEQ multiplex PCR assay. Here the immuneACCESS table is served through TCRdb, limited to in-frame sequences with V and J called. Missing clones are a known gap in these copies; in checked studies unresolved V genes cover under half, and the rest lacks a known reason. The sample records 50,000 to 65,000 clones, over 85% of which are singletons. In total, the top ten clones hold 2.5% to 3.5% of the sample. Measured from the cysteine to the phenylalanine, the CDR3 is 15 residues long. Here the CDR3 DNA is all that survives: 45 bases in frame from base 1. Via the germline V gene, CDR1 is SGHTA and CDR2 FQGTGA. The V end loses 2 bases and the J end loses 0 bases, and a stretch of 9 bases separates them.

The source of this sequence is a female donor with multiple sclerosis, enrolled in a pregnancy study. The chain links TRBV7-3 with TRBJ2-3; a weak D assignment points to TRBD2 (6 bases agree). The sample consisted of CD8+ T cells from peripheral blood mononuclear cells, taken before pregnancy. The DNA sequence reads TGTGCCAGCAGCTTAGTGGGGACTAGCACAGATACGCAGTATTTT. This is translated as CASSLVGTSTDTQYF.